The sequence of this TCR beta chain was determined in a study of identical twins. The length of the CDR3 is 15 residues. Trimming pared 2 bases from V and 1 base from J, leaving 13 bases between. CDR1 is SGDLS and CDR2 is YYNGEE in the germline V gene. Template switching created a universal primer site, and the cDNA included unique molecular identifiers. Via MiXCR, TCRdb re-called the 5' RACE reads, giving one row per CDR3 protein. The profile shows 1.5 million to 2 million distinct CDR3 sequences, under 35% of them singletons. This clonotype was detected only a few times. Sample: cord blood. This receptor was identified in a newborn girl in good health. The rearrangement joins TRBV9 to TRBJ2-7; D remains ambiguous. The CDR3 nucleotides are TGTGCCAGCAGCGTTAATCCGGGTTTTTCCTACGAGCAGTACTTC. Encoded protein: CASSVNPGFSYEQYF. The whole variable domain, filled in from reference TRBV9 and TRBJ2-7, reads DSGVTQTPKHLITATGQRVTLRCSPRSGDLSVYWYQQSLDQGLQFLIQYYNGEERAKGNILERFSAQQFPDLHSELNLSSLELGDSALYFCASSVNPGFSYEQYFGPGTRLTVT.